The source of this T cell receptor (beta chain) is a study of identical twins. The study, taken as a whole, reports: Rather than following the same donors, the conclusions depended on cross-sectional statistical analysis. Out-of-frame alpha sequences common to twins exhibited a surplus of low generation probability.

Healthy Caucasians, and only they, were the donors. The V gene lost 1 base and the J gene lost 6 bases, with 10 bases spanning the gap. This CDR3 has 12 amino acids. Looked up from germline, CDR1 is DFQATT and CDR2 is SNEGSKA (reference sequence). About this clonotype itself: Its antigen is as yet unknown.

TCRdb called the 5' RACE reads again in MiXCR, with one record for every CDR3 protein. The repertoire consists of approximately 1.8 million distinct CDR3 sequences, with around 29% occurring once and the leading ten covering 0.27%. The chain carries TRBV20-1 and TRBJ2-7; D is undetermined. The specimen sequenced was cord blood. The sequence was collected from a newborn girl in good health. As DNA, the CDR3 is TGCAGTGCTAGAGGGCGCTGGGGCGAGCAGTACTTC. Its translation: CSARGRWGEQYF.